The entry below describes one TCR beta chain. The antigen remains unidentified. This sample was included in a study of shared clonotypes between healthy human individuals. Study-wide context: Researchers assigned three CD4 naive, three CD4 memory, two CD8 naive and one CD8 memory plate to each donor.

Researchers divided each subset's genomic DNA evenly across several immunoSEQ plates. Profiled with immunoSEQ multiplex PCR; TCRdb holds only in-frame clones, not every one. The data hold 2 million to 3 million clones, with around 94% observed a single time. Study-wide results and caveats: Sample collection involved blood only; tissue repertoires are likely different.

CDR1 MDHEN and CDR2 SYDVKM come from the germline V gene. The CDR3 is made up of 15 amino acids. The junction had 8 bases not matched to a gene; V was cut back by 8 bases and J by 4 bases. The sequence derives from a man aged 18 to 29 in good health. The sequencing input was naive CD4+ T cells sorted from blood. Described subset: CD45RA+ positively selected. The chain uses TRBV28 and TRBJ1-6; 7 bases are a match to TRBD1. The CDR3 region is CASRQGGHYNSPLHF. CDR3 nucleotides: TGTGCCAGCCGACAGGGTGGCCATTATAATTCACCCCTCCACTTT.